This TCR beta chain was identified in a study of blood T cell repertoires in COVID-19. Study-level information: T cells, B-cell-depleted T cells, or PBMCs supplied cDNA or gDNA.

Original handling: Reference gene primers were amplified, and this amplification served to estimate nucleated cell counts. Clones were read by immunoSEQ multiplex PCR, and TCRdb kept only the in-frame ones, dropping some. D and trimming come from the DNA, and the V and J calls and clone size come from that table. The sample carries roughly 150,000 clones, approximately 73% recorded once. The CDR3 sequence is 16 residues long. V lost 1 base and J lost 9; bases outside the gene matches: 10. The germline gives CDR1 LGHNA, CDR2 YNFKEQ. The sequenced sample consisted of peripheral blood. The chain links TRBV4-2 to TRBJ2-5; 11 bases align to TRBD2. This clonotype was obtained from a man aged 55 to 70 with acute or convalescent COVID-19. The CDR3: CASSQVSLAGGGAQYF. The DNA for the CDR3 is TGTGCCAGCAGCCAAGTTTCGCTAGCGGGAGGTGGGGCCCAGTACTTC.